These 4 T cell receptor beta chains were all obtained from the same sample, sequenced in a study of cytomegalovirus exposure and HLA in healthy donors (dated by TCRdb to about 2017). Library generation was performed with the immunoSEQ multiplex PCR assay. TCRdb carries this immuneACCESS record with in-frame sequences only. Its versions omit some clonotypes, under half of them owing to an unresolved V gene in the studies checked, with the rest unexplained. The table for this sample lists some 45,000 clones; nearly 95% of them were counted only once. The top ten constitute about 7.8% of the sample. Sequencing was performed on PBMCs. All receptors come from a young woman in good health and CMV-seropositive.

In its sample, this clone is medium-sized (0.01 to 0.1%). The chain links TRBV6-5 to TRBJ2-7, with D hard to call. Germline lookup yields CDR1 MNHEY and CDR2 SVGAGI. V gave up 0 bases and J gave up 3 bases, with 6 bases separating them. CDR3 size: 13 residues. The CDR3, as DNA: TGTGCCAGCAGTTACTCGATCGGCTACGAGCAGTACTTC. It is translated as CASSYSIGYEQYF.

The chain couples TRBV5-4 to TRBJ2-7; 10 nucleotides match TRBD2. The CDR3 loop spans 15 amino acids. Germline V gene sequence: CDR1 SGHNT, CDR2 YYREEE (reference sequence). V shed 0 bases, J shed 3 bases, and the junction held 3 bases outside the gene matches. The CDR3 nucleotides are TGTGCCAGCAGCTTGGGGACTAGCGGAGGCTACGAGCAGTACTTC. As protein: CASSLGTSGGYEQYF.

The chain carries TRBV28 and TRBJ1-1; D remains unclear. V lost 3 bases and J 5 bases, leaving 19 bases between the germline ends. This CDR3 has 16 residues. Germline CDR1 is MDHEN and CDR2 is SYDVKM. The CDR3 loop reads CASSFWRVGMETEAFF. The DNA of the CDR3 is TGTGCCAGCAGTTTTTGGAGGGTCGGGATGGAGACTGAAGCTTTCTTT.

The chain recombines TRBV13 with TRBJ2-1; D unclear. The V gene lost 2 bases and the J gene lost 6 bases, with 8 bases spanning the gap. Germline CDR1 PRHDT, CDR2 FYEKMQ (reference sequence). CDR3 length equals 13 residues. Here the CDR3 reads CASSLPLVNEQFF. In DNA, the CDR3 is TGTGCCAGCAGCTTACCCCTCGTCAATGAGCAGTTCTTC.